The next 6 T cell receptor beta chains were all read from a single sample in a study of cytomegalovirus exposure and HLA in healthy donors. The PCR was carried out with 60 Vbeta primers and 13 Jbeta primers. Clones were read by immunoSEQ multiplex PCR, and TCRdb kept only the in-frame ones, dropping some. The repertoire holds over 100,000 clones, with around four fifths as singletons. The sample taken for sequencing was PBMCs. All receptors come from a woman in her 50s in good health and CMV-seropositive.

The CDR3 DNA sequence: TGTGCCAGCAGCGTCACCACAGGGAACACTGAAGCTTTCTTT. As protein: CASSVTTGNTEAFF. The V gene is TRBV9, the J gene TRBJ1-1, with D perhaps TRBD1 (5 bases). CDR1 is SGDLS, CDR2 YYNGEE, per germline. V was shortened by 2 bases and J by 1 base, with 9 bases between the two germline ends. The CDR3 is 14 residues long.

This clone was counted once. The chain is built from TRBV19 and TRBJ2-6; D is uncertain. Germline values: CDR1 LNHDA, CDR2 SQIVND (reference sequence). The CDR3 consists of 17 residues. With 5 bases removed from V and 2 bases from J, the gap between germline ends came to 16 bases. DNA of the CDR3: TGTGCCAGTAGTGTTGACACGGCCGGCGCTGGGGCCAACGTCCTGACTTTC. The encoded protein is CASSVDTAGAGANVLTF.

The V gene is TRBV7-2, the J gene TRBJ1-2, with D perhaps matching TRBD1 (5 bases). The CDR3 runs 17 residues. Germline lookup yields CDR1 SGHTA and CDR2 FQGNSA. Trimming took 2 bases from V and 0 from J, leaving 16 bases between them. CDR3 sequence: CASSLRGTGYSNYGYTF. DNA for the CDR3: TGTGCCAGCAGCTTAAGAGGAACAGGATATTCTAACTATGGCTACACCTTC.

In its sample, this clone was seen once. CDR3 sequence: CASSLVRARAFF. In DNA, the CDR3 is TGTGCCAGCAGCTTAGTTAGAGCTAGAGCTTTCTTT. This chain connects TRBV7-2 to TRBJ1-1; D remains ambiguous. Trimming removed 1 base from V and 10 bases from J, with 10 bases in between. Per germline, CDR1 SGHTA and CDR2 FQGNSA. The CDR3 has 12 amino acids.

This clone was picked up a small number of times. The CDR3, as DNA: TGTGCCAGCAGCCGACGCTCGACAGGGCGCGTGGAGTTCTTC. This sequence encodes CASSRRSTGRVEFF. The V call is TRBV11-1, the J call TRBJ2-1, with 7 positions matching TRBD1. The germline V gene encodes CDR1 SGHAT and CDR2 FQDESV (reference sequence). The CDR3 is 14 residues long. V shed 5 bases, J shed 14 bases, and the junction held 15 bases outside the gene matches.

Remarks on this clone: One end of the junction is discordant with germline, which a read error may explain. This sequence joins TRBV4-1 and TRBJ2-3; 7 nucleotides align to TRBD2. The CDR3 has 12 amino acids. Germline V gene sequence: CDR1 MGHRA, CDR2 YSYEKL. The CDR3 spells CASSQDVGTTQF. The CDR3 DNA is TGCGCCAGCAGCCAAGATGTCGGGACTACCCAATTT.